What follows are 19 T cell receptor beta chains derived from one specimen sequenced in a study of cytomegalovirus exposure and HLA in healthy donors. In the PCR, 60 Vbeta and 13 Jbeta primers were used. The repertoire was sequenced with immunoSEQ multiplex PCR; TCRdb's copy has only in-frame clones and lacks some. Of 110,000 to 150,000 clones in the sample, 75% were seen once. The sample taken for sequencing was PBMCs. The source of these receptors is a man aged 40-55 years in good health and CMV-seronegative.

This clone was counted between two and nine times. The rearrangement uses TRBV7-9 and TRBJ1-1; the D is unclear. The CDR3 has 14 residues. Trimming pared 5 bases from V and 4 bases from J, leaving 14 bases between. The germline V gene encodes CDR1 SEHNR and CDR2 FQNEAQ (reference sequence). The CDR3 sequence: CASSRGDSFTEAFF. The CDR3 DNA is TGTGCCAGCAGCCGGGGAGATAGCTTCACTGAAGCTTTCTTT.

The chain uses TRBV28 and TRBJ1-1, with D possibly matching TRBD1 (6 bases). In germline, CDR1 is MDHEN, CDR2 SYDVKM. CDR3 size: 14 residues. The ends were cut back, 5 bases at V and 3 bases at J, with 13 bases in the middle. The CDR3 reads CASSPPGGYTEAFF. The CDR3 DNA is TGTGCCAGCAGTCCCCCGGGGGGCTACACTGAAGCTTTCTTT.

The J gene is TRBJ2-1, the V gene TRBV5-1; 9 bases align to TRBD2. The CDR3 loop spans 15 amino acids. V dropped 1 base and J dropped 8; count of bases not matched to a gene: 7. Germline-derived CDR1 and CDR2 are SGHRS and YFSETQ. The CDR3 region is CASSLMASGDDEQFF. The CDR3 region has the DNA TGCGCCAGCAGCTTGATGGCTAGCGGGGACGATGAGCAGTTCTTC. The full variable domain, its missing parts supplied by reference TRBV5-1 and TRBJ2-1, is KAGVTQTPRYLIKTRGQQVTLSCSPISGHRSVSWYQQTPGQGLQFLFEYFSETQRNKGNFPGRFSGRQFSNSRSEMNVSTLELGDSALYLCASSLMASGDDEQFFGPGTRLTVL.

This chain uses TRBV7-6 with TRBJ1-2; 9 bases are a match to TRBD1. Germline V gene data show CDR1 as SGHVS and CDR2 as FNYEAQ. The V and J ends lost 5 bases and 2 bases, in that order; junction bases with no gene match: 3. This CDR3 has 14 residues. The DNA for the CDR3 is TGTGCCAGCAGCCCGGGACAGGGCAACTATGGCTACACCTTC. It encodes CASSPGQGNYGYTF. The full variable domain, completed using reference TRBV7-6 and TRBJ1-2, is GAGVSQSPRYKVTKRGQDVALRCDPISGHVSLYWYRQALGQGPEFLTYFNYEAQQDKSGLPNDRFSAERPEGSISTLTIQRTEQRDSAMYRCASSPGQGNYGYTFGSGTRLTVV.

The gene calls are TRBV5-6 and TRBJ1-3, with unresolved D. The ends were cut back, 4 bases at V and 0 bases at J, with 11 bases in the middle. Germline CDR1 SGHDT, CDR2 YYEEEE. This CDR3 has 15 amino acids. The CDR3 DNA reads TGTGCCAGCAGCCCCCGGCCGGGCTCTGGAAACACCATATATTTT. Its translation is CASSPRPGSGNTIYF.

The V call is TRBV5-1, the J call TRBJ2-1; TRBD2 agrees at 15 bases. Germline CDR1 and CDR2: SGHRS and YFSETQ. The CDR3 spans 17 residues. V shed 4 bases and J 4 bases; nucleotides not matched to a gene: 6. CDR3 region: CASSPGLAGGLYNEQFF. In nucleotides, the CDR3 is TGCGCCAGCAGCCCGGGACTAGCGGGGGGCCTGTACAATGAGCAGTTCTTC.

This CDR3 is CASSVGTRGTYEQYF. The CDR3 nucleotides read TGTGCCAGCAGCGTCGGGACACGAGGTACCTACGAGCAGTACTTC. The chain employs TRBV9 and TRBJ2-7; D possibly corresponds to TRBD1 (6 bases). The CDR3 runs to 15 residues. CDR1 and CDR2 from the germline V gene are SGDLS and YYNGEE. Between the trimmed V and J ends, which lost 2 bases and 2 bases, there was a span of 14 bases.

This rearrangement joins TRBV19 to TRBJ2-6; D is perhaps TRBD2 (5 bases). This CDR3 has 15 residues. Germline values: CDR1 LNHDA, CDR2 SQIVND (reference sequence). The V end was cut by 3 bases, the J end by 4 bases, with 10 bases between. The CDR3, as DNA: TGTGCCAGTAGTATGGATAGGGAGGGGGCCAACGTCCTGACTTTC. It yields the protein CASSMDREGANVLTF.

This clone was observed a single time. At the DNA level, this CDR3 is encoded by other sequences in the same sample as well. The rearrangement links TRBV29-1 to TRBJ2-3, with 10 bases fitting TRBD2. The CDR3 sequence is 16 residues long. Germline-derived CDR1 and CDR2 are SQVTM and ANQGSEA. Trimming removed 0 bases from V and 2 bases from J; junction bases left unmatched: 5. The CDR3: CSVEEASGGPTDTQYF. The CDR3 DNA reads TGCAGCGTTGAAGAGGCTAGCGGGGGACCCACAGATACGCAGTATTTT.

The rearrangement uses TRBV7-2 and TRBJ1-1; D perhaps matches TRBD1 (6 bases). The CDR3 spans 14 residues. V was trimmed by 5 bases and J by 4 bases, leaving 14 bases between them. Per germline, CDR1 SGHTA and CDR2 FQGNSA. The CDR3 nucleotides are TGTGCCAGCAGCCCCCGACAGGTAGTCACTGAAGCTTTCTTT. Translation: CASSPRQVVTEAFF.

V is TRBV10-1 and J is TRBJ2-5, with a possible D match to TRBD1 (6 bases). With the DNA end fitting TRBJ2-7 better, the J assignment may be wrong. Germline V gene data show CDR1 as WNHNN and CDR2 as SYGVQD (reference sequence). The CDR3 is 16 amino acids. The chain's CDR3 is CAKQLSGQPFSYEQYF. The CDR3, as DNA: TGCGCGAAACAGTTGTCGGGACAACCCTTCTCCTACGAGCAGTACTTC.

The chain recombines TRBV5-5 with TRBJ2-5, with TRBD1 as a possible D gene (6 bases). Per the germline V gene, CDR1 is SGHKS and CDR2 is YYEKEE (reference sequence). The CDR3 is 17 amino acids. Trimming shortened V by 0 bases and J by 1 base, and 16 bases separated the two germline ends. CDR3 loop: CASSLAPLQGAQETQYF. The CDR3 DNA follows: TGTGCCAGCAGCTTGGCGCCGCTACAGGGCGCCCAAGAGACCCAGTACTTC. The variable domain in full, completed from reference TRBV5-5 and TRBJ2-5, reads DAGVTQSPTHLIKTRGQQVTLRCSPISGHKSVSWYQQVLGQGPQFIFQYYEKEERGRGNFPDRFSARQFPNYSSELNVNALLLGDSALYLCASSLAPLQGAQETQYFGPGTRLLVL.

This chain joins TRBV12-5 and TRBJ2-7, with 8 bases fitting TRBD1. Germline values: CDR1 LGHNT, CDR2 FRNRAP. This CDR3 spans 15 amino acids. V lost 2 bases and J lost 6; bases outside the gene matches: 9. In DNA form, the CDR3 reads TGTGCTAGTGGTTTGTGGCCCAGGGGGCTTGGCGAGCAGTACTTC. This sequence encodes CASGLWPRGLGEQYF. The full variable domain, in which reference TRBV12-5 and TRBJ2-7 provide the parts outside the CDR3, is DARVTQTPRHKVTEMGQEVTMRCQPILGHNTVFWYRQTMMQGLELLAYFRNRAPLDDSGMPKDRFSAEMPDATLATLKIQPSEPRDSAVYFCASGLWPRGLGEQYFGPGTRLTVT.

The V and J genes are TRBV5-1 and TRBJ2-6; 7 bases match TRBD1. Trimming took 4 bases from V and 0 from J; bases not matched to a gene: 4. The CDR3 runs to 16 residues. The germline V gene encodes CDR1 SGHRS and CDR2 YFSETQ. The CDR3 DNA is TGCGCCAGCAGCATACAGGGGAACTCTGGGGCCAACGTCCTGACTTTC. Translating gives CASSIQGNSGANVLTF.

The chain links TRBV6-5 to TRBJ2-5; maybe TRBD1 (5 bases). The closer fit of TRBJ2-7 to the DNA end suggests the J call may be wrong. The V gene's germline CDR1 is MNHEY and CDR2 SVGAGI. The CDR3 extends over 16 amino acids. The CDR3 region is CASSYSMAQGFYEQYF. The CDR3 region has the DNA TGTGCCAGCAGTTACTCAATGGCGCAGGGCTTCTACGAGCAGTACTTC.

The chain recombines TRBV15 with TRBJ2-7; the match to TRBD1 covers 9 bases. The CDR3 loop spans 14 amino acids. From germline, CDR1 is LNHNV and CDR2 YYDKDF (reference sequence). After removal of 1 base from V and 5 bases from J, the junction contained 3 bases not matched to a gene. The CDR3 sequence is CATSRGQGGDEQYF. As DNA, the CDR3 is TGTGCCACCAGCAGAGGACAGGGGGGCGACGAGCAGTACTTC.

The chain recombines TRBV5-1 with TRBJ1-2; 7 bases line up with TRBD1. Germline CDR1 and CDR2: SGHRS and YFSETQ. CDR3 length equals 13 residues. V lost 4 bases, J lost 5 bases, and 5 bases stayed unmatched. The CDR3 DNA reads as TGCGCCAGCAGCGTAGACAGGGTGTATGGCTACACCTTC. Protein product: CASSVDRVYGYTF. Together with reference TRBV5-1 and TRBJ1-2, the CDR3 gives the full variable domain: KAGVTQTPRYLIKTRGQQVTLSCSPISGHRSVSWYQQTPGQGLQFLFEYFSETQRNKGNFPGRFSGRQFSNSRSEMNVSTLELGDSALYLCASSVDRVYGYTFGSGTRLTVV.

V usage is TRBV29-1 and J usage is TRBJ1-1; D might be TRBD1 (5 bases). The CDR3 totals 14 residues. Germline CDR1 is SQVTM and CDR2 is ANQGSEA. V was cut by 7 bases and J by 3 bases, with 18 bases left in between. The CDR3 DNA reads as TGCAGCGCTGGGGGGTCACTTAAGTACACTGAAGCTTTCTTT. Translation gives CSAGGSLKYTEAFF.

The CDR3 reads CASSLNRGGQFF. CDR3 bases: TGTGCCAGCAGCCTCAACAGGGGTGGGCAGTTCTTC. The genes are TRBV7-8 and TRBJ2-1, with TRBD1 matching over 7 bases. The CDR3 length is 12 residues. From germline, CDR1 is SGHVS and CDR2 FQNEAQ. Trimming cost V 5 bases and J 12 bases; bases outside gene matches: 7.